The 8 T cell receptor beta chains in this list originate from one sample, sequenced in a study of CD8+CD57+ T cells in acquired aplastic anemia. It was genomic DNA that served as the template for profiling TCR beta VDJ and CDR3. TCRdb called the reads again in MiXCR, with one record for every CDR3 protein. This table holds tens of thousands of distinct CDR3 sequences, about 78% found once. Sample: sorted CD4+, CD8+, or CD8+CD57+ T cells (not recorded which) from PBMCs. The receptors stem from a human donor in good health, serving as a control.

In nucleotides, the CDR3 is TGTGCCAGCAGTGCCATGCGGGGGGGCACAGATACGCAGTATTTT. This gives the protein CASSAMRGGTDTQYF. V usage is TRBV25-1 and J usage is TRBJ2-3; 8 bases fit TRBD2. The CDR3 runs to 15 residues. Trimming cost V 4 bases and J 1 base; bases outside gene matches: 4. Germline loops: CDR1 MGHDK, CDR2 SYGVNS. The full variable domain, completed using reference TRBV25-1 and TRBJ2-3, is EADIYQTPRYLVIGTGKKITLECSQTMGHDKMYWYQQDPGMELHLIHYSYGVNSTEKGDLSSESTVSRIRTEHFPLTLESARPSHTSQYLCASSAMRGGTDTQYFGPGTRLTVL.

The chain uses TRBV12-3 or TRBV12-4 and TRBJ2-7, with a possible D match to TRBD1 (5 bases). V lost 4 bases to trimming and J lost 4 bases, with 8 bases between them. The CDR3 is 12 residues long. CDR3 loop: CASSSQGYEQYF. The CDR3 DNA reads as TGTGCCAGCAGTTCCCAGGGTTACGAGCAGTACTTC.

This clonotype was seen a single time. V gene TRBV10-3 combines with J gene TRBJ1-2; D gene uncertain. Germline CDR1 reads ENHRY; CDR2 reads SYGVKD. V lost 0 bases and J lost 5, with 16 bases in between. The CDR3 runs 16 residues. CDR3 sequence: CAISESRAGAPYGYTF. The CDR3 DNA is TGTGCCATCAGTGAGTCGAGGGCCGGAGCCCCTTATGGCTACACCTTC.

The V call is TRBV29-1, the J call TRBJ2-7; D remains ambiguous. The CDR3 totals 13 residues. V was pared by 4 bases and J by 0 bases, with 10 bases between. The germline V gene encodes CDR1 SQVTM and CDR2 ANQGSEA. The CDR3 reads CSVVFPISYEQYF. CDR3 coding DNA: TGCAGCGTTGTTTTCCCCATCTCCTACGAGCAGTACTTC.

This sequence joins TRBV19 and TRBJ1-2; D is unclear. Germline CDR1 is LNHDA and CDR2 is SQIVND (reference sequence). The CDR3 consists of 14 residues. Between the trimmed V and J ends, which lost 3 bases and 4 bases, there was a span of 12 bases. The CDR3: CASSIDKAGYGYTF. CDR3 nucleotide sequence: TGTGCCAGTAGTATCGATAAGGCTGGCTATGGCTACACCTTC. The full variable domain, completed using reference TRBV19 and TRBJ1-2, is DGGITQSPKYLFRKEGQNVTLSCEQNLNHDAMYWYRQDPGQGLRLIYYSQIVNDFQKGDIAEGYSVSREKKESFPLTVTSAQKNPTAFYLCASSIDKAGYGYTFGSGTRLTVV.

This chain uses TRBV20-1 with TRBJ2-5; TRBD2 matches at 15 bases. Germline V lookup: CDR1 DFQATT, CDR2 SNEGSKA (reference sequence). The junction had 10 bases not matched to a gene; V was cut back by 6 bases and J by 5 bases. The CDR3 has 16 amino acids. The CDR3: CSAGLAGGGTRETQYF. For the CDR3, the DNA is TGCAGTGCCGGACTAGCGGGAGGGGGTACAAGGGAGACCCAGTACTTC.

The chain is built from TRBV9 and TRBJ1-6; 7 nucleotides match TRBD1. The CDR3 length is 18 residues. Losses at the gene ends were 0 bases for V and 0 bases for J; bases not matched to a gene: 6. Germline V gene lookup returns CDR1 SGDLS and CDR2 YYNGEE. CDR3 sequence: CASSVEPQGDSYNSPLHF. The DNA of the CDR3 is TGTGCCAGCAGCGTAGAACCGCAGGGGGACTCCTATAATTCACCCCTCCACTTT.

The J gene is TRBJ2-7, the V gene TRBV29-1; 7 nucleotides agree with TRBD1. The CDR3 has 15 amino acids. From germline, CDR1 is SQVTM and CDR2 ANQGSEA. V dropped 0 bases and J dropped 1; count of bases not matched to a gene: 6. CDR3 sequence: CSVEDLGTESYEQYF. The CDR3 DNA follows: TGCAGCGTTGAAGATCTGGGGACAGAGTCCTACGAGCAGTACTTC.